This note documents a single T cell receptor beta chain sequence. Its antigen is not yet known. No quality values exist for individual bases; no much larger clone is one base distant. Other DNA sequences in the sample encode the same CDR3. The sample belongs to a study of beta chain features in type 1 diabetes listed by TCRdb under 2018. As for the study more broadly: No differences in mean age, gender distribution, total cell number or subset yield were found between patients and healthy donors. Across all samples, approximately 98,000,000 sorted cells were examined, and cell number per subset correlated strongly with RNA yield. In the study, TCRB repertoires of sorted circulating CD4+ T cell subsets from recently diagnosed type 1 diabetes patients were compared with those of matched healthy donors. Whereas all 28 donors provided naive and central memory subsets, regulatory and stem cell-like memory subsets were isolated from just 8 patients and roughly 8 healthy donors.

A single peripheral blood draw of 90 to 150 mL on average was collected from each donor into heparinised tubes. A BD FACSAria II and a panel including CD45RO, CCR7, CD25, CD127, CD95 and CD27 were used to sort naive, central memory, regulatory and stem cell-like memory CD4+ T cells. Every sorted population had a purity above 95%. PBMCs were separated immediately by Lymphoprep density gradient centrifugation and were stained directly, without being cultured. To minimize batch effects, samples were stained and sorted in pairs, one healthy donor with one patient per experiment. The paper's findings and limits, for the study overall: Shorter templates might have been favored by PCR, but patient and control samples were amplified and corrected together, so both groups would have been affected equally by any skew. Naive, central memory and regulatory TCRB repertoires appeared more similar among patients than among healthy donors. Fewer insertions and more nucleotide deletions at VDJ recombination sites were observed in patients with type 1 diabetes, implying thymic rearrangement abnormalities. Sequencing cDNA rather than genomic DNA could over-represent highly expressing activated cells, although activation and CD3 levels did not differ between groups. Only small numbers of individuals were included in the HLA sub-analyses, which left unresolved whether HLA type had any influence on TCRB rearrangement. Type 1 diabetes patients showed a moderate but significant shortening of TCRB CDR3 length in all four CD4+ subsets.

Cut back by 4 bases and 3 bases, the V and J ends lie 5 bases apart. Including cysteine and phenylalanine, the CDR3 has 11 amino acids. CDR3 DNA only is kept here, 33 bases in frame from base 1. CDR1 and CDR2 were assigned from the germline V gene as SGHDT and YYEEEE. The entire amount of isolated RNA was reverse transcribed using the High Capacity cDNA Reverse Transcription Kit, so the sequenced TCRB transcripts were expressed ones. Deep immunoSEQ sequencing was performed on naive, central memory and regulatory T cell samples, with an average of approximately 4 million total reads per sample. Sorted cells were lysed in RLT buffer and RNA was extracted with DNase-treated RNeasy Micro or Mini kits, depending on cell number. To prevent cross-contamination, every cell subset was processed on its own, while patient and healthy donor samples were processed together. Using the immunoSEQ multiplex PCR, TCRB sequences were amplified from cDNA into 87-bp fragments spanning the CDR3 region. Amplicons were sequenced on the Illumina HiSeq platform. The published analysis was carried out like this. Synthetic template baselines were used to correct PCR bias computationally, reads within Hamming distance 2 were collapsed together, and singletons that could not be merged were discarded. By aligning reads against IMGT, V, D and J genes, CDR3 length, and insertions or deletions at six rearrangement sites were assigned. Clonotype counts were normalized to sorted cell number within each subset before computing true diversity and Gini coefficients with the tcR R package. The overlap coefficient, calculated on TCRB nucleotide sequences, was used to measure repertoire sharing. Out-of-frame TCRB sequences from naive cells were analyzed as a proxy for the pre-selection repertoire. TCRdb took over this immuneACCESS table, retaining in-frame rearrangements with V and J assigned. Such tables are incomplete; in checked studies, under half of the missing clones stem from an unresolved V gene, and the remainder is unexplained. Clone size and the V and J calls come from that table; the DNA yielded D and trimming. The sample profile shows about 700,000 clones; roughly an eighth of them were found once. Of the sample, 0.022% is held by the ten largest clones.

The rearrangement combines TRBV5-6 with TRBJ2-7, with no confident D gene call. Sequencing used naive CD4+ T cells from blood. The meaning of the sample's cell subset or site label: true naive CD4+ T cells. This TCR was sampled from a man aged 18 to 30 with type 1 diabetes. The sequence in DNA is TGTGCCAGCAGCCTAAACTACGAGCAGTACTTC. Its product reads: CASSLNYEQYF.